This T cell receptor beta chain was recovered during a study of OX40 agonist ivuxolimab in advanced cancers. Across the study: Patients received ivuxolimab, an agonistic anti-OX40 (CD134) antibody. Patients assigned to dose escalation were diagnosed with hepatocellular carcinoma, melanoma, renal cell or head and neck cancer. Study-level points and caveats: CD8+ T cells were the subset that, on average, had more expanded clones than CD4+.

Trimming took 3 bases from V and 0 from J, leaving 16 bases between them. Germline V gene lookup returns CDR1 LNHDA and CDR2 SQIVND (reference sequence). CDR3 length: 17 amino acids. A note on this clone: What it binds is unknown.

TCRdb's copy holds only in-frame clones and misses some; the assay was immunoSEQ multiplex PCR. The sample consists of some 49,000 clones, 85% of them appearing once. The source was CD4+ or CD8+ T cells sorted from blood, collected in a trial of the OX40 agonist ivuxolimab. The chain carries TRBV19 and TRBJ2-3; possible D gene TRBD2, 5 bases. The clonotype originates from an adult with an advanced solid tumor such as melanoma, head and neck, liver or kidney cancer. As DNA, the CDR3 is TGTGCCAGTAGTATCGAGATAGGGAGTCGGAGCACAGATACGCAGTATTTT. Protein product: CASSIEIGSRSTDTQYF.